The 17 T cell receptor beta chains in this list originate from one sample, sequenced in a study of T cell repertoires in cytomegalovirus infection. Their cognate antigens are unknown. TCRdb processed the reads anew with MiXCR; each CDR3 protein has one entry. The sample records hundreds of thousands of distinct CDR3 sequences, 42% being singletons. The sequencing here drew on cultured PBMCs, taken from culture after CMV antigen stimulation. The receptors stem from a human donor in good health (CMV status not recorded). Some clones in this sample may be carry-over from other donors' samples.

The J gene is TRBJ2-1, the V gene TRBV7-6; D might be TRBD1 (6 bases). The CDR3 totals 14 residues. Germline CDR1 SGHVS, CDR2 FNYEAQ. V shed 5 bases and J shed 0 bases, with 8 bases lying between them. The CDR3 sequence: CASSTGSSYNEQFF. CDR3 nucleotides: TGTGCCAGCAGCACAGGGAGCTCCTACAATGAGCAGTTCTTC.

The chain joins TRBV20-1 to TRBJ2-7; TRBD2 matches 14 bases. This CDR3 region has 18 residues. The V segment lost 5 bases and the J segment 3 bases; nucleotides outside the gene matches: 15. Germline CDR1 reads DFQATT; CDR2 reads SNEGSKA (reference sequence). As DNA, the CDR3 is TGCAGTGCTCTACTAGGACTAGCGGGGGGAACCCCCCTCTACGAGCAGTACTTC. Translation: CSALLGLAGGTPLYEQYF.

V is TRBV7-2 and J is TRBJ2-1; 7 nucleotides align to TRBD1. Unmatched junction bases numbered 4, after V lost 5 bases and J lost 6 bases. The CDR3 totals 13 residues. Germline values: CDR1 SGHTA, CDR2 FQGNSA. DNA for the CDR3: TGTGCCAGCAGCCGGACAGGCCTCAATGAGCAGTTCTTC. The encoded protein is CASSRTGLNEQFF.

This clonotype turned up a few times. The chain is built from TRBV6-6 and TRBJ1-1; D not certain. The CDR3 spans 12 residues. CDR1 MNHNY and CDR2 SVGAGI come from the germline V gene (reference sequence). V lost 6 bases and J lost 0, with 5 bases in between. The CDR3 reads CASSQMNTEAFF. In DNA form, the CDR3 reads TGTGCCAGCAGCCAGATGAACACTGAAGCTTTCTTT.

The rearrangement joins TRBV5-4 to TRBJ2-7; 8 nucleotides match TRBD1. The CDR3 sequence is 15 residues long. Germline V gene lookup returns CDR1 SGHNT and CDR2 YYREEE (reference sequence). V shed 5 bases, J shed 0 bases, and the junction held 7 bases outside the gene matches. CDR3 nucleotide sequence: TGTGCCAGCAGTCCGGGACAGGACTCCTCCTACGAGCAGTACTTC. Protein: CASSPGQDSSYEQYF.

CDR3 region: CASSVGVETSVFSYEQYF. CDR3 DNA: TGTGCCAGCAGCGTAGGCGTGGAGACTAGCGTTTTCTCCTACGAGCAGTACTTC. The chain joins TRBV7-2 to TRBJ2-7, with 8 bases matching TRBD2. The ends lost 5 bases at V and 0 bases at J; junction bases unmatched: 15. The CDR3 sequence is 18 residues long. Germline V gene lookup returns CDR1 SGHTA and CDR2 FQGNSA.

This rearrangement joins TRBV12-3 or TRBV12-4 to TRBJ2-5; the match to TRBD1 covers 10 bases. The V gene end was trimmed by 3 bases and the J gene end by 5 bases; junction bases not matched to a gene: 3. The CDR3 has 14 amino acids. CDR3 sequence: CASSFWDRGETQYF. CDR3 coding DNA: TGTGCCAGCAGTTTCTGGGACAGGGGCGAGACCCAGTACTTC.

This clonotype was counted between two and nine times. The V gene is TRBV7-2, the J gene TRBJ2-5; D is unresolved. Per the germline V gene, CDR1 is SGHTA and CDR2 is FQGNSA. The CDR3 is 14 amino acids. V was clipped by 2 bases and J by 2 bases, with 9 bases between them. CDR3 bases: TGTGCCAGCAGCTTAATGAGCGTACAAGAGACCCAGTACTTC. Encoded protein: CASSLMSVQETQYF.

In nucleotides, the CDR3 is TGTGCCAGCAGTTACCGGGGGAGGAGCTCCTACGAGCAGTACTTC. Its translation: CASSYRGRSSYEQYF. The chain uses TRBV6-6 and TRBJ2-7; possible D gene TRBD2, 6 bases. V lost 2 bases and J 0 bases, leaving 11 bases between the germline ends. Germline values: CDR1 MNHNY, CDR2 SVGAGI (reference sequence). The CDR3 is 15 residues long.

This clonotype was picked up a small number of times. The chain uses TRBV7-2 and TRBJ2-7; TRBD2 aligns across 15 bases. The V segment lost 4 bases and the J segment 4 bases; nucleotides outside the gene matches: 2. The CDR3 extends over 15 amino acids. CDR1 SGHTA and CDR2 FQGNSA come from the germline V gene. The CDR3 is CASSYGTSGGYEQYF. In DNA, the CDR3 is TGTGCCAGCAGCTACGGGACTAGCGGGGGGTACGAGCAGTACTTC.

V usage is TRBV7-8 and J usage is TRBJ2-5; the match to TRBD2 covers 9 bases. The CDR3 spans 17 residues. V trimming: 1 base; J trimming: 1 base; junction bases outside the gene matches: 7. Germline assignment: CDR1 SGHVS and CDR2 FQNEAQ. This CDR3 reads CASSLDLLAGVQETQYF. Here the CDR3 DNA reads TGTGCCAGCAGCTTAGATCTGTTAGCGGGAGTCCAAGAGACCCAGTACTTC.

This clonotype was observed a few times. This rearrangement joins TRBV6-1 to TRBJ2-2; D is undetermined. The germline V gene has CDR1 MNHNS and CDR2 SASEGT. This CDR3 spans 17 amino acids. V lost 6 bases and J lost 2, with 19 bases in between. The CDR3 bases are TGTGCCAGCAGCGTCGACGGCAGGAATACAAACACCGGGGAGCTGTTTTTT. Its protein is CASSVDGRNTNTGELFF.

This clonotype was seen a few times. The chain uses TRBV7-2 and TRBJ2-3; D is perhaps TRBD2 (5 bases). Germline CDR1 and CDR2: SGHTA and FQGNSA. Trimming removed 6 bases from V and 1 base from J, with 14 bases in between. The CDR3 has 15 residues. The CDR3 is CASSYRAGGTDTQYF. The CDR3 region has the DNA TGTGCCAGCAGTTACCGGGCCGGGGGCACAGATACGCAGTATTTT. The whole variable domain, filled in from reference TRBV7-2 and TRBJ2-3, reads GAGVSQSPSNKVTEKGKDVELRCDPISGHTALYWYRQSLGQGLEFLIYFQGNSAPDKSGLPSDRFSAERTGGSVSTLTIQRTQQEDSAVYLCASSYRAGGTDTQYFGPGTRLTVL.

The CDR3 bases are TGTGCCAGCAGTTTCGGCAGTACCACTGAAGCTTTCTTT. As protein: CASSFGSTTEAFF. The J gene is TRBJ1-1, the V gene TRBV12-3 or TRBV12-4; D remains ambiguous. The CDR3 loop spans 13 amino acids. V dropped 3 bases and J dropped 4 bases, with 9 bases sitting between them.

The CDR3 bases are TGTGCCACCAGAGCCAGGGTGGTAGGGCAGCCCCAGCATTTT. Amino acids: CATRARVVGQPQHF. The gene calls are TRBV2 and TRBJ1-5, with D maybe TRBD1 (5 bases). The length of the CDR3 is 14 residues. Germline-derived CDR1 and CDR2 are SNHLY and FYNNEI. V lost 10 bases and J 7 bases, leaving 20 bases between the germline ends.

This clonotype occurred a few times. The chain has TRBV7-2 and TRBJ2-7, with 8 bases that match TRBD2. CDR1 and CDR2 from the germline V gene are SGHTA and FQGNSA. With V trimmed by 2 bases and J by 11 bases, 5 bases remained unmatched. The CDR3 has 12 residues. CDR3 DNA sequence: TGTGCCAGCAGCTTACCGGGAGGGCGAGAGTACTTC. It encodes CASSLPGGREYF.

V usage is TRBV7-6 and J usage is TRBJ2-1; D may be TRBD1 (6 bases). The CDR3 is 13 amino acids. V dropped 8 bases and J dropped 7 bases, with 15 bases sitting between them. The germline V gene encodes CDR1 SGHVS and CDR2 FNYEAQ. Here the CDR3 reads CASLDRLGNEQFF. In DNA form, the CDR3 reads TGTGCCAGCCTAGACAGGCTCGGGAATGAGCAGTTCTTC. Using reference TRBV7-6 and TRBJ2-1 for the parts outside the CDR3, the full variable domain is GAGVSQSPRYKVTKRGQDVALRCDPISGHVSLYWYRQALGQGPEFLTYFNYEAQQDKSGLPNDRFSAERPEGSISTLTIQRTEQRDSAMYRCASLDRLGNEQFFGPGTRLTVL.